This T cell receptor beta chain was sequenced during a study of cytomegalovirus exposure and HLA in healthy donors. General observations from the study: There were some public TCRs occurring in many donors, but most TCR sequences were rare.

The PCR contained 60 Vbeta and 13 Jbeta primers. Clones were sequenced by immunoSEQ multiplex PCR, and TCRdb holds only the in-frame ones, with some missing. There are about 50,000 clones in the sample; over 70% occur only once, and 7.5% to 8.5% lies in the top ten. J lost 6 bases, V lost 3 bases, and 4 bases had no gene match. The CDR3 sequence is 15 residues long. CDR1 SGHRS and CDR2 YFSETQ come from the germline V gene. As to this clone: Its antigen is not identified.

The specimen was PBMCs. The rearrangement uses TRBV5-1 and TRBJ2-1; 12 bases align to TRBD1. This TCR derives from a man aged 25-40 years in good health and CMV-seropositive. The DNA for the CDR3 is TGCGCCAGCAGCTGGGGACAGGGGGCCTTCAATGAGCAGTTCTTC. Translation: CASSWGQGAFNEQFF.